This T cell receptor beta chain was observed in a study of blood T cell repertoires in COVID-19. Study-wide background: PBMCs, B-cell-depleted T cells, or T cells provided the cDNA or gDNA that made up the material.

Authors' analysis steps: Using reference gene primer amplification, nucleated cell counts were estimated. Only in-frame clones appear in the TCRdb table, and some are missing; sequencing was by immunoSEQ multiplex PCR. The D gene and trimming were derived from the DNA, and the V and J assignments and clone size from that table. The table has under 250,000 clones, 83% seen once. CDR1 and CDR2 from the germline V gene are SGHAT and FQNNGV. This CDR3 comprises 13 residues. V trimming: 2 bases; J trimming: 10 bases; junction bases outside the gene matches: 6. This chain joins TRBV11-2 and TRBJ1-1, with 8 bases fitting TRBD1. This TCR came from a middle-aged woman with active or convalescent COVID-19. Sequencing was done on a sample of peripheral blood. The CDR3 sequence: CASSLQGAMGAFF. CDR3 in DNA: TGTGCCAGCAGCTTACAGGGGGCGATGGGAGCTTTCTTT.